Presented here are 20 T cell receptor beta chains from one specimen sequenced in a study of blood T cells in healthy people across ages. Primers used in a second PCR of roughly 7 to 12 cycles were a sample-barcoded 5' primer and a J-beta primer mix. Using its own MiXCR run on the 5' RACE reads, TCRdb lists one record per CDR3 protein. The table includes fewer than 750,000 distinct CDR3 sequences, under 65% detected once. The sample taken for sequencing was blood. These receptors originate from an elderly woman in good health.

This clonotype has more than one count but fewer than ten. The gene calls are TRBV27 and TRBJ2-2; D is unresolved. V lost 3 bases, J lost 7 bases, and 6 bases lay in between. The CDR3 runs 12 residues. Germline V gene lookup returns CDR1 MNHEY and CDR2 SMNVEV (reference sequence). The CDR3 is CASSFWGGELFF. CDR3 DNA sequence: TGTGCCAGCAGTTTTTGGGGCGGGGAGCTGTTTTTT.

V usage is TRBV15 and J usage is TRBJ1-2; D uncertain. The CDR3 is 13 amino acids. CDR1 LNHNV and CDR2 YYDKDF come from the germline V gene (reference sequence). V lost 0 bases, J lost 10 bases, and 12 bases lay in between. This CDR3 is CATSRDLDTNYTF. For the CDR3, the DNA is TGTGCCACCAGCAGAGATCTTGACACCAACTACACCTTC.

The rearrangement links TRBV20-1 to TRBJ2-5; maybe TRBD1 (5 bases). The germline gives CDR1 DFQATT, CDR2 SNEGSKA (reference sequence). V lost 5 bases to trimming and J lost 11 bases, with 21 bases between them. CDR3 length: 13 amino acids. The CDR3 DNA reads TGCAGTGCTGGTAGACAGAGCTCCTACGGGCAGTACTTC. The encoded protein is CSAGRQSSYGQYF.

The gene calls are TRBV4-2 and TRBJ2-2; D ambiguous. Germline CDR1 reads LGHNA; CDR2 reads YNFKEQ. CDR3 length: 14 residues. V was clipped by 0 bases and J by 2 bases, with 4 bases between them. The CDR3 loop is CASSQEFNTGELFF. CDR3 nucleotide sequence: TGTGCCAGCAGCCAAGAATTCAACACCGGGGAGCTGTTTTTT.

This clonotype was picked up one time. The V and J genes are TRBV25-1 and TRBJ1-4; TRBD1 is a possible D gene (6 bases). Trimming stripped 6 bases from V and 3 bases from J, with 17 bases between. This CDR3 spans 16 amino acids. CDR1 and CDR2 (germline): MGHDK, SYGVNS. The CDR3 region has the DNA TGTGCCAGCAGCCCCTGGCGATCAGGGGCTAATGAAAAACTGTTTTTT. Protein: CASSPWRSGANEKLFF. The full variable domain, its missing parts supplied by reference TRBV25-1 and TRBJ1-4, is EADIYQTPRYLVIGTGKKITLECSQTMGHDKMYWYQQDPGMELHLIHYSYGVNSTEKGDLSSESTVSRIRTEHFPLTLESARPSHTSQYLCASSPWRSGANEKLFFGSGTQLSVL.

This clonotype occurred many times. The CDR3 DNA sequence: TGTGCCAGCAGCTTGCGTCAGGGGGTTCTTGGCTACACCTTC. This sequence encodes CASSLRQGVLGYTF. The rearrangement joins TRBV11-2 to TRBJ1-2, with 7 positions matching TRBD1. V shed 3 bases, J shed 7 bases, and the junction held 8 bases outside the gene matches. Germline CDR1 is SGHAT and CDR2 is FQNNGV. The CDR3 sequence is 14 residues long.

This clonotype was picked up many times. The chain combines TRBV29-1 with TRBJ1-2; weak D call: TRBD1 (6 bases). This CDR3 region has 14 residues. V was pared by 6 bases and J by 1 base, with 15 bases between. The germline V gene has CDR1 SQVTM and CDR2 ANQGSEA. CDR3 nucleotides: TGCAGCGTGGCCCCTCCAGGGGTTAACTATGGCTACACCTTC. As protein: CSVAPPGVNYGYTF.

The V gene is TRBV29-1, the J gene TRBJ2-1, with D perhaps matching TRBD2 (6 bases). CDR1 and CDR2 (germline): SQVTM, ANQGSEA. V was pared by 7 bases and J by 9 bases, with 10 bases between. The CDR3 spans 10 residues. Written as DNA, the CDR3 is TGCAGCGGGCGGGATCTTGAGCAGTTCTTC. Translating gives CSGRDLEQFF.

The table lists this clonotype with many counts. The chain is built from TRBV20-1 and TRBJ1-5; D is unresolved. The CDR3 runs to 14 residues. The germline CDR1 and CDR2 sequences are DFQATT and SNEGSKA (reference sequence). Trimming removed 1 base at V and 1 base at J, with 8 bases between. CDR3 coding DNA: TGCAGTGCTAGAGTTATACAGAGCAATCAGCCCCAGCATTTT. This gives the protein CSARVIQSNQPQHF.

This clonotype was seen once. One end of the junction does not line up with germline, which may come from a read error. This chain joins TRBV5-1 and TRBJ1-6; TRBD1 might be the D (5 bases). Per germline, CDR1 SGHRS and CDR2 YFSETQ. The CDR3 runs to 16 residues. The CDR3 region has the DNA TGCACCAGCAGCTTGGTTCAGGGAGAGTCGGTATCACCCCTCCACTTT. Translation gives CTSSLVQGESVSPLHF.

The rearrangement joins TRBV5-1 to TRBJ2-5; TRBD2 matches at 7 bases. Germline assignment: CDR1 SGHRS and CDR2 YFSETQ. The CDR3 consists of 14 residues. Unmatched junction bases numbered 3, after V lost 3 bases and J lost 1 base. The CDR3, as DNA: TGCGCCAGCAGCTATTCTAGCGGCCAAGAGACCCAGTACTTC. Its protein is CASSYSSGQETQYF.

There are a few counts of this clonotype. The germline gene is not matched at one end of the junction; a read error may be the cause. The chain links TRBV5-1 to TRBJ2-1; the D gene is possibly TRBD2 (5 bases). The CDR3 sequence is 14 residues long. Germline-derived CDR1 and CDR2 are SGHRS and YFSETQ. The CDR3 here is CAGSLDSVYNEQFF. The CDR3 bases are TGCGCCGGCAGCTTGGATAGCGTCTACAATGAGCAGTTCTTC.

Only a few counts were recorded for this clonotype. J is TRBJ1-2 and V is TRBV7-9, with TRBD1 matching 7 bases. Germline-derived CDR1 and CDR2 are SEHNR and FQNEAQ (reference sequence). The trim removed 5 bases at V and 5 bases at J, leaving 17 bases unmatched. The CDR3 runs 17 residues. This chain's CDR3 is CASSHLRGQASLYGYTF. CDR3 sequence (DNA): TGTGCCAGCAGCCATTTAAGAGGACAGGCGTCCCTGTATGGCTACACCTTC. The full variable domain, rest sourced from reference TRBV7-9 and TRBJ1-2, is DTGVSQNPRHKITKRGQNVTFRCDPISEHNRLYWYRQTLGQGPEFLTYFQNEAQLEKSRLLSDRFSAERPKGSFSTLEIQRTEQGDSAMYLCASSHLRGQASLYGYTFGSGTRLTVV.

The J gene is TRBJ2-1, the V gene TRBV13, with a possible D match to TRBD2 (5 bases). The germline V and J ends were trimmed by 2 bases and 0 bases, with 8 bases remaining between them. This CDR3 has 15 residues. Germline values: CDR1 PRHDT, CDR2 FYEKMQ (reference sequence). CDR3 DNA sequence: TGTGCCAGCAGCTTATATGGGAGCTCCTACAATGAGCAGTTCTTC. Residues: CASSLYGSSYNEQFF.

V gene TRBV5-1 combines with J gene TRBJ2-1; 11 bases align to TRBD2. Germline V gene data show CDR1 as SGHRS and CDR2 as YFSETQ. This CDR3 is 15 amino acids long. The junction had 6 bases not matched to a gene; V was cut back by 3 bases and J by 7 bases. The CDR3: CASSSTSGKWNEQFF. CDR3 DNA sequence: TGCGCCAGCAGCTCGACTAGCGGGAAGTGGAATGAGCAGTTCTTC.

V gene TRBV28 combines with J gene TRBJ1-6; the D gene is possibly TRBD1 (5 bases). CDR3 length equals 16 residues. CDR1 and CDR2 from the germline V gene are MDHEN and SYDVKM. Trimming stripped 4 bases from V and 2 bases from J, with 12 bases between. The CDR3 region is CASSYLQVTYNSPLHF. The CDR3 nucleotides read TGTGCCAGCAGTTATCTACAGGTCACCTATAATTCACCCCTCCACTTT.

The chain uses TRBV7-9 and TRBJ2-1; D gene uncertain. The germline V and J ends were trimmed by 4 bases and 8 bases, with 18 bases remaining between them. CDR1 is SEHNR, CDR2 FQNEAQ, per germline (reference sequence). The CDR3 length is 15 residues. The DNA of the CDR3 is TGTGCCAGCAGCTCAAGAGAACGTCAGAAGGATGAGCAGTTCTTC. This gives the protein CASSSRERQKDEQFF.

This clonotype was seen more than once but under ten times. The rearrangement links TRBV7-2 to TRBJ1-2; D may be TRBD1 (5 bases). This CDR3 has 13 amino acids. V lost 6 bases to trimming and J lost 3 bases, with 11 bases between them. Germline CDR1 is SGHTA and CDR2 is FQGNSA. The CDR3 loop is CASRGDGHYGYTF. The CDR3 DNA reads TGTGCCAGCAGGGGGGACGGACACTATGGCTACACCTTC. The entire variable domain, with the rest obtained from reference TRBV7-2 and TRBJ1-2, is as follows: GAGVSQSPSNKVTEKGKDVELRCDPISGHTALYWYRQSLGQGLEFLIYFQGNSAPDKSGLPSDRFSAERTGGSVSTLTIQRTQQEDSAVYLCASRGDGHYGYTFGSGTRLTVV.

This clonotype has just one count. CDR3 sequence reads: CASRGTGAETQYF. The CDR3 region has the DNA TGTGCCAGCAGGGGGACAGGAGCGGAGACCCAGTACTTC. The V gene is TRBV6-1, the J gene TRBJ2-5; 8 bases fit TRBD1. The CDR3 has 13 residues. The junction had 5 bases not matched to a gene; V was cut back by 6 bases and J by 5 bases. In germline, CDR1 is MNHNS, CDR2 SASEGT.

The chain couples TRBV29-1 to TRBJ2-3; 10 bases are a match to TRBD1. CDR3 size: 15 residues. V trimming: 5 bases; J trimming: 1 base; junction bases outside the gene matches: 6. Germline assignment: CDR1 SQVTM and CDR2 ANQGSEA. For the CDR3, the DNA is TGCAGCGTTTTGAGTGGGACAGGGGGCACAGATACGCAGTATTTT. Protein: CSVLSGTGGTDTQYF.